The rows below give T cell receptor beta chains drawn from one sample of a study of T cell responses to AZD1222 COVID-19 vaccine. Here immunoSEQ multiplex PCR was the method, and the copy in TCRdb shows in-frame clones only, minus some. The sample has 89,000 or so clones; 80% to 90% are singletons. The sample consisted of peripheral blood, taken on day 0 of AZD1222 vaccination. These receptors originate from an adult in good health. The CDR3 runs from the conserved cysteine through the conserved F or W.

V	J	CDR3
TRBV11-2	TRBJ2-1	CASSQKRNNEQFF
TRBV5-1	TRBJ1-2	CASSRGTGYGYTF
TRBV28	TRBJ2-1	CASSPGGPRYNEQFF
TRBV5-6	TRBJ2-2	CASSLEVGSSGNTGELFF
TRBV9	TRBJ1-2	CASSVGVGYGYTF
TRBV12-5	TRBJ1-1	CASGLTYTGGLTEAFF
TRBV19	TRBJ2-7	CASSSGHPVLFYEQYF
TRBV15	TRBJ2-7	CATSRDQRDEQYF
TRBV29-1	TRBJ2-1	CSVGGTRRENEQFF
TRBV5-1	TRBJ1-5	CASSLGGPQPQHF
TRBV2	TRBJ2-1	CGGGRESNEQFF
TRBV18	TRBJ2-1	CASSKGTEVNNEQFF
TRBV4-1	TRBJ2-1	CASSQAGAGETDEQFF
TRBV30	TRBJ2-2	CAWSKTNTGELFF
TRBV10-2	TRBJ2-1	CASSDSGAGRDEQFF
TRBV11-2	TRBJ2-5	CASSFTSGGGETQYF
TRBV12-3/TRBV12-4	TRBJ1-1	CASSLGVVSEAFF
TRBV5-6	TRBJ2-2	CASSRGGLTGGELFF
TRBV2	TRBJ1-3	CASGQDSGNTIYF
TRBV10-3	TRBJ1-1	CAIRDRVTEAFF
TRBV29-1	TRBJ1-2	CSVAGTGGYTF
TRBV6-2/TRBV6-3	TRBJ2-5	CASSYGPPETQYF
TRBV27	TRBJ2-1	CASPTPRGTGAGEQFF
TRBV6-5	TRBJ2-7	CASSYGRAPSSYEQYF
TRBV19	TRBJ1-2	CASSKDRTYGYTF
TRBV28	TRBJ2-5	CASSLYRGRETQYF
TRBV2	TRBJ2-2	CASSISGSLATGELFF
TRBV9	TRBJ1-1	CASSVGSRTANTEAFF
TRBV19	TRBJ1-5	CASSISQIHNQPQHF
TRBV28	TRBJ2-7	CASSLAGPPSSYEQYF
TRBV19	TRBJ1-4	CASRTGYPTNEKLFF
TRBV15	TRBJ2-7	CATSRGDLTYEQYF
TRBV11-3	TRBJ2-3	CASSWGASTQYF
TRBV5-8	TRBJ2-1	CASSSGVMSYNEQFF
TRBV15	TRBJ2-5	CATSKQGVSSVETQYF
TRBV7-2	TRBJ1-5	CASSLEINSNQPQHF
TRBV9	TRBJ2-1	CASSLDMGTSGKQFF